The clone carrying this T cell receptor (beta chain) came up a few times. This sample stems from a study of control samples from healthy donors and cancer patients. The CDR3 is 17 amino acids. Trimming stripped 1 base from V and 6 bases from J, with 19 bases between. Germline V gene sequence: CDR1 KGHSH, CDR2 LQKENI. Sequencing used immunoSEQ multiplex PCR; TCRdb keeps in-frame clones, though not all of them. Of about 77,000 clones listed, over 80% are singletons. Input material: blood. V and J are TRBV18 and TRBJ2-1; tentatively, D is TRBD2 (7 bases). The source is a woman aged 55-70 years in good health. CDR3 sequence reads: CASSPRVAGADTNEQFF. Written as DNA, the CDR3 is TGTGCCAGCTCACCACGGGTGGCGGGGGCCGATACCAATGAGCAGTTCTTC. The whole variable domain, remainder taken from reference TRBV18 and TRBJ2-1, is NAGVMQNPRHLVRRRGQEARLRCSPMKGHSHVYWYRQLPEEGLKFMVYLQKENIIDESGMPKERFSAEFPKEGPSILRIQQVVRGDSAAYFCASSPRVAGADTNEQFFGPGTRLTVL.